These 31 T cell receptor beta chains were sequenced from one sample in a study of T cell changes during pregnancy in multiple sclerosis. Assay used: immunoSEQ multiplex PCR; TCRdb lists only in-frame clones, some missing. Among fewer than 110,000 clones listed, 85% to 95% were seen once. Source: peripheral blood, taken in the third trimester of pregnancy. The receptor set was obtained from a female donor in good health, enrolled as a control in a pregnancy study.

V and J are TRBV2 and TRBJ1-5, with D perhaps matching TRBD1 (6 bases). CDR3 length: 15 amino acids. Germline loops: CDR1 SNHLY, CDR2 FYNNEI. V was clipped by 6 bases and J by 3 bases, with 15 bases between them. CDR3 amino acids: CASRGARSPNQPQHF. The CDR3 DNA sequence: TGTGCCAGCAGGGGGGCCAGGAGCCCCAATCAGCCCCAGCATTTT.

The chain recombines TRBV7-9 with TRBJ1-1, with D unclear. Trimming stripped 1 base from V and 1 base from J, with 7 bases between. The germline V gene has CDR1 SEHNR and CDR2 FQNEAQ (reference sequence). The CDR3 is made up of 14 amino acids. The CDR3 region is CASSLGEGNTEAFF. The CDR3 DNA is TGTGCCAGCAGCTTAGGGGAGGGGAACACTGAAGCTTTCTTT.

The J gene is TRBJ1-1, the V gene TRBV25-1; 11 nucleotides match TRBD1. The CDR3 is 15 amino acids. CDR1 is MGHDK, CDR2 SYGVNS, per germline. V trimming: 0 bases; J trimming: 8 bases; junction bases outside the gene matches: 5. DNA of the CDR3: TGTGCCAGCAGTGAATACCCGGACAGGGGGCAGGAAGCTTTCTTT. It translates to CASSEYPDRGQEAFF.

V usage is TRBV4-3 and J usage is TRBJ2-3, with 7 nucleotides matching TRBD1. The CDR3 has 19 residues. Trimming removed 0 bases from V and 5 bases from J; junction bases left unmatched: 17. From germline, CDR1 is LGHNA and CDR2 YSLEER. CDR3 nucleotides: TGCGCCAGCAGCCAAGATGTTCCGGGACAGCCCAGGATGAGAGATACGCAGTATTTT. Its translation is CASSQDVPGQPRMRDTQYF.

This chain joins TRBV5-6 and TRBJ1-5, with 11 nucleotides matching TRBD1. This CDR3 is 17 amino acids long. The junction had 8 bases not matched to a gene; V was cut back by 4 bases and J by 2 bases. Germline CDR1 SGHDT, CDR2 YYEEEE. The CDR3 sequence: CASSASPDRGRNQPQHF. The CDR3, as DNA: TGTGCCAGCAGCGCGAGCCCGGACAGGGGGCGCAATCAGCCCCAGCATTTT.

The chain combines TRBV9 with TRBJ2-2; D uncertain. Germline CDR1 reads SGDLS; CDR2 reads YYNGEE. V was trimmed by 0 bases and J by 1 base, leaving 4 bases between them. This CDR3 comprises 14 residues. The CDR3 is CASSVDMNTGELFF. In DNA form, the CDR3 reads TGTGCCAGCAGCGTAGATATGAACACCGGGGAGCTGTTTTTT.

In its sample, this clone was seen once. The chain has TRBV7-9 and TRBJ2-7; D gene uncertain. CDR3 length: 14 residues. Trimming shortened V by 3 bases and J by 2 bases, and 11 bases separated the two germline ends. Germline assignment: CDR1 SEHNR and CDR2 FQNEAQ (reference sequence). In nucleotides, the CDR3 is TGTGCCAGCAGCTTCTACGGGTCCCCCTACGAGCAGTACTTC. This translates into CASSFYGSPYEQYF.

This chain links TRBV30 with TRBJ1-2; possibly TRBD1 for D (6 bases). Deletions cut 4 bases from V and 14 bases from J, with 14 bases between. The CDR3 loop spans 10 amino acids. The germline gives CDR1 GTSNPN, CDR2 SVGIG (reference sequence). CDR3 sequence (DNA): TGTGCCTGGAATTGGGGGGGCATTACCTTC. Its protein is CAWNWGGITF.

This clone was seen just once. V usage is TRBV6-5 and J usage is TRBJ2-3; D perhaps matches TRBD2 (7 bases). The CDR3 consists of 15 residues. Germline V gene sequence: CDR1 MNHEY, CDR2 SVGAGI. The V end was cut by 1 base, the J end by 0 bases, with 8 bases between. The CDR3 spells CASSYWGGSTDTQYF. CDR3 in DNA: TGTGCCAGCAGTTACTGGGGGGGCAGCACAGATACGCAGTATTTT.

This CDR3 is CASGRKETQYF. CDR3 nucleotides: TGTGCCAGCGGGCGAAAGGAGACCCAGTACTTC. V is TRBV21-1 and J is TRBJ2-5; the table assigns TRBD1, which was not confirmed against the DNA. TRBV21-1 is marked as a pseudogene. The CDR3 contains 11 residues.

This sequence joins TRBV4-3 and TRBJ2-5; the match to TRBD1 covers 8 bases. CDR1 and CDR2 (germline): LGHNA, YSLEER. V lost 4 bases and J lost 5; bases outside the gene matches: 12. There are 16 residues in the CDR3. The CDR3 loop is CASSPIGQGALETQYF. The CDR3 nucleotides are TGCGCCAGCAGCCCTATTGGTCAGGGGGCATTGGAGACCCAGTACTTC.

This rearrangement joins TRBV7-2 to TRBJ2-5; TRBD2 aligns across 12 bases. There are 19 residues in the CDR3. CDR1 and CDR2 from the germline V gene are SGHTA and FQGNSA. V shed 5 bases and J 4 bases; nucleotides not matched to a gene: 17. The CDR3 nucleotides read TGTGCCAGCAGCCCACACCATCTAGCGGGGGGGCTCCCCCCAGAGACCCAGTACTTC. It translates to CASSPHHLAGGLPPETQYF.

The chain carries TRBV7-3 and TRBJ1-2, with 7 bases fitting TRBD1. This CDR3 is built from 13 residues. With 5 bases clipped from V and 3 bases from J, the junction kept 3 bases outside the gene matches. Germline V gene lookup returns CDR1 SGHTA and CDR2 FQGTGA. The CDR3: CASSPTGDYGYTF. CDR3 in DNA: TGTGCCAGCAGCCCTACAGGGGACTATGGCTACACCTTC.

This chain joins TRBV11-3 and TRBJ2-3; tentative D call: TRBD1 (6 bases). Per the germline V gene, CDR1 is SGHNT and CDR2 is YENEEA. This CDR3 has 16 residues. V shed 5 bases and J shed 2 bases, with 17 bases lying between them. The CDR3 nucleotides are TGTGCCAGCAGCCCCCCCGGCCACAGGGACACAGATACGCAGTATTTT. This encodes CASSPPGHRDTDTQYF.

V and J are TRBV4-1 and TRBJ1-4; 7 positions agree with TRBD1. This CDR3 region has 15 residues. Germline V CDR1 and CDR2: MGHRA, YSYEKL. With V trimmed by 5 bases and J by 0 bases, 3 bases remained unmatched. CDR3 nucleotide sequence: TGCGCCAGCAGCGTTCAGGGGGCAACTAATGAAAAACTGTTTTTT. This translates into CASSVQGATNEKLFF.

Written as DNA, the CDR3 is TGTGCCAGCAGCTTAACCCTGACTAGCGGGGGAGTCACAGATACGCAGTATTTT. Its protein is CASSLTLTSGGVTDTQYF. This rearrangement joins TRBV7-3 to TRBJ2-3; 12 nucleotides agree with TRBD2. The V segment lost 0 bases and the J segment 2 bases; nucleotides outside the gene matches: 6. CDR3 length: 18 amino acids. Germline CDR1 reads SGHTA; CDR2 reads FQGTGA.

This rearrangement joins TRBV4-1 to TRBJ2-7; TRBD1 aligns across 11 bases. The CDR3 totals 16 residues. Germline CDR1 is MGHRA and CDR2 is YSYEKL. V lost 1 base and J lost 2; bases outside the gene matches: 4. DNA for the CDR3: TGCGCCAGCAGCCAAGTTAGGGGACAGGGGGCCTACGAGCAGTACTTC. Amino acid sequence: CASSQVRGQGAYEQYF.

V is TRBV4-2 and J is TRBJ1-2, with TRBD1 identical over 9 bases. The germline V gene encodes CDR1 LGHNA and CDR2 YNFKEQ. V shed 1 base, J shed 5 bases, and the junction held 5 bases outside the gene matches. This CDR3 is built from 15 residues. CDR3 nucleotides: TGTGCCAGCAGCCAAGCCTCGGACAGGGGATATGGCTACACCTTC. It codes for CASSQASDRGYGYTF.

This clone has just one count. The chain is built from TRBV2 and TRBJ1-2; no clear D gene. This CDR3 has 12 residues. The germline V gene encodes CDR1 SNHLY and CDR2 FYNNEI. Trimming took off 6 bases at V and 3 bases at J, with 8 bases between the two ends. Here the CDR3 DNA reads TGTGCCAGCAGGGTTAGTGACTATGGCTACACCTTC. Its protein is CASRVSDYGYTF.

V is TRBV29-1 and J is TRBJ1-1; 7 bases line up with TRBD1. CDR3 size: 14 residues. Germline CDR1 and CDR2: SQVTM and ANQGSEA. The CDR3 DNA reads as TGCGGGGGAGAAGGGGGAGACAGGGACACTGAAGCTTTCTTT. Amino acids: CGGEGGDRDTEAFF.

The V call is TRBV10-3, the J call TRBJ1-3; 8 nucleotides line up with TRBD1. Germline V lookup: CDR1 ENHRY, CDR2 SYGVKD. The CDR3 has 13 amino acids. Unmatched junction bases numbered 2, after V lost 6 bases and J lost 4 bases. The CDR3 here is CAIRDREGNTIYF. The CDR3 region has the DNA TGTGCCATCAGGGACAGGGAAGGAAACACCATATATTTT.

The DNA of the CDR3 is TGTGCCAGCAGTTTACCGGGGGGGAATGGCTACACCTTC. Protein: CASSLPGGNGYTF. The genes are TRBV27 and TRBJ1-2; tentatively, D is TRBD1 (5 bases). The germline V gene encodes CDR1 MNHEY and CDR2 SMNVEV (reference sequence). The CDR3 consists of 13 residues. V was shortened by 2 bases and J by 6 bases, with 10 bases between the two germline ends.

The rearrangement uses TRBV7-2 and TRBJ1-6, with D unclear. This CDR3 region has 16 residues. Germline V gene data show CDR1 as SGHTA and CDR2 as FQGNSA. V dropped 1 base and J dropped 0 bases, with 7 bases sitting between them. The CDR3 region is CASSLDEGSYNSPLHF. The CDR3 nucleotides are TGTGCCAGCAGCTTAGATGAGGGCTCCTATAATTCACCCCTCCACTTT.

The J gene is TRBJ1-2, the V gene TRBV19; 8 bases fit TRBD1. V lost 7 bases, J lost 2 bases, and 9 bases stayed unmatched. The CDR3 loop spans 15 amino acids. Germline V gene lookup returns CDR1 LNHDA and CDR2 SQIVND (reference sequence). This CDR3 is CASKKGQDRNYGYTF. Written as DNA, the CDR3 is TGTGCCAGTAAGAAGGGACAGGACCGAAACTATGGCTACACCTTC.

The chain uses TRBV5-8 and TRBJ1-3; perhaps TRBD1 as D (6 bases). This CDR3 spans 16 amino acids. Germline assignment: CDR1 SGHTS and CDR2 YDEGEE. V was cut by 4 bases and J by 4 bases, with 18 bases left in between. DNA of the CDR3: TGTGCCAGCAGCCGCCCTAAAACAGGGTACGGAAACACCATATATTTT. Translated: CASSRPKTGYGNTIYF.

The chain combines TRBV11-2 with TRBJ2-3; D possibly corresponds to TRBD2 (6 bases). CDR1 and CDR2 (germline): SGHAT, FQNNGV. V was shortened by 1 base and J by 3 bases, with 8 bases between the two germline ends. CDR3 length: 14 amino acids. The CDR3 DNA follows: TGTGCCAGCAGCTTAGGGGGGGTGACAGATACGCAGTATTTT. Its translation is CASSLGGVTDTQYF.

This rearrangement joins TRBV19 to TRBJ2-5; D uncertain. Germline V gene sequence: CDR1 LNHDA, CDR2 SQIVND (reference sequence). V was trimmed by 7 bases and J by 5 bases, leaving 20 bases between them. This CDR3 has 15 residues. DNA for the CDR3: TGTGCCAGTAACAACTCCCCGGGTGGTAAGGAGACCCAGTACTTC. The encoded protein is CASNNSPGGKETQYF.

This clone has a handful of counts. The chain employs TRBV7-2 and TRBJ1-6; 10 bases fit TRBD1. The V and J ends lost 5 bases and 10 bases, in that order; junction bases with no gene match: 5. Per germline, CDR1 SGHTA and CDR2 FQGNSA. The CDR3 contains 14 residues. Here the CDR3 DNA reads TGTGCCAGCAGCCCAGGACAGGGGGGATCACCCCTCCACTTT. Protein product: CASSPGQGGSPLHF.

J is TRBJ2-7 and V is TRBV6-5, with TRBD2 matching over 11 bases. Trimming at V came to 7 bases and at J to 3 bases, leaving 8 bases not matched to a gene. The germline V gene has CDR1 MNHEY and CDR2 SVGAGI. CDR3 length: 15 residues. DNA of the CDR3: TGTGCCAGCAAAAGGGTGACTAGCGGGGACTACGAGCAGTACTTC. This gives the protein CASKRVTSGDYEQYF.

The CDR3 here is CASSYGESYTGELFF. Here the CDR3 DNA reads TGTGCCAGCAGTTACGGGGAGTCCTACACCGGGGAGCTGTTTTTT. This chain links TRBV6-5 with TRBJ2-2; TRBD2 is a possible D gene (5 bases). CDR1 is MNHEY, CDR2 SVGAGI, per germline. The CDR3 has 15 amino acids. With 2 bases removed from V and 3 bases from J, the gap between germline ends came to 10 bases.

CDR3 amino acids: CASSSLQGTGELFF. CDR3 in DNA: TGTGCCAGCAGCTCACTACAGGGGACCGGGGAGCTGTTTTTT. The chain links TRBV5-5 to TRBJ2-2; 7 bases fit TRBD1. J was trimmed by 5 bases and V by 3 bases; bases with no gene match: 4. CDR1 and CDR2 from the germline V gene are SGHKS and YYEKEE (reference sequence). The CDR3 sequence is 14 residues long.